This T cell receptor beta chain was observed in a study of a mutant IDH1 vaccine in newly diagnosed glioma. Study at large: Patients' prior therapy spanned radiotherapy, temozolomide, or both; most underwent both. Points from the study as a whole: Pseudoprogression appeared unlinked to shifts in leading peripheral T cell clonotypes.

In regard to this clone: The antigen remains undetermined.

The table came from immunoSEQ multiplex PCR; TCRdb's copy has only in-frame clones and leaves some out. This table holds approximately 34,000 clones, approximately 90% found once. Documented time point: week 47, end of study. Vaccination comprised doses that each held 300 ug of mutant IDH1 20-mer peptide, plus topical imiquimod. The TCR was taken from a man aged 35 to 55 with glioma. Sample: PBMCs, taken from a glioma patient whose treatment included an IDH1 peptide vaccine.

CDR3 in amino acids: CASSIGGSYNEQFF. The CDR3, as DNA: TGTGCCAGTAGTATTGGGGGCTCCTACAATGAGCAGTTCTTC. The V call is TRBV19, the J call TRBJ2-1; D may be TRBD1 or TRBD2 (5 bases each). CDR1 is LNHDA and CDR2 is SQIVND in the germline V gene (reference sequence). The CDR3 extends over 14 amino acids. The V gene lost 3 bases and the J gene lost 0 bases, with 6 bases spanning the gap.